The clone carrying this T cell receptor beta chain was seen just once. These data come from a study of blood T cell repertoires in COVID-19. About the research overall: Each recovered donor of Cohort 3 presented with two negative PCRs, clearance, or symptom resolution.

The CDR3 consists of 16 residues. CDR1 is ENHRY, CDR2 SYGVKD, per germline. V shed 2 bases and J 8 bases; nucleotides not matched to a gene: 12. Participant age was about 18 to 89 years, and participants resided in approximately 25 US areas. Authors' data handling: Researchers report that nucleated cell counts were estimated from reference gene primer amplification. Clones were read by immunoSEQ multiplex PCR, and TCRdb kept only the in-frame ones, dropping some. Clonal size and the V and J genes are those of that table, whereas D and trimming came from the DNA. The sample carries approximately 150,000 clones, around 80% recorded once.

The chain combines TRBV10-3 with TRBJ2-1, with 7 bases matching TRBD2. The sample consisted of PBMCs or T cells enriched from blood (not recorded which). The TCR was taken from a woman between 70 and 85 years old in a cohort exposed to, infected with or recovered from COVID-19 (not recorded which). The CDR3 DNA reads TGTGCCATCAGTGAGGGTTCTCAGGGAGGGAGCGATGAGCAGTTCTTC. Protein sequence: CAISEGSQGGSDEQFF.